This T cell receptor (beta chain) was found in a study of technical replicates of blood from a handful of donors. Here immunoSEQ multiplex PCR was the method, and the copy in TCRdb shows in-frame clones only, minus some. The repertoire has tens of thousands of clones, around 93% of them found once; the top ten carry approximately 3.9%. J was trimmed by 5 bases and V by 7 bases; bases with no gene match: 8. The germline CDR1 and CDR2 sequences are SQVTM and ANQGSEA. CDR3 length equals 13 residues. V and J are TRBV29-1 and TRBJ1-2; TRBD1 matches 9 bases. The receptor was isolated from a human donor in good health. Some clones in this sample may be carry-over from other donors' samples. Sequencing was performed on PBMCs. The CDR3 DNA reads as TGCAGCGCTGAGGGCGGGACAGGGTATGGCTACACCTTC. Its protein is CSAEGGTGYGYTF.